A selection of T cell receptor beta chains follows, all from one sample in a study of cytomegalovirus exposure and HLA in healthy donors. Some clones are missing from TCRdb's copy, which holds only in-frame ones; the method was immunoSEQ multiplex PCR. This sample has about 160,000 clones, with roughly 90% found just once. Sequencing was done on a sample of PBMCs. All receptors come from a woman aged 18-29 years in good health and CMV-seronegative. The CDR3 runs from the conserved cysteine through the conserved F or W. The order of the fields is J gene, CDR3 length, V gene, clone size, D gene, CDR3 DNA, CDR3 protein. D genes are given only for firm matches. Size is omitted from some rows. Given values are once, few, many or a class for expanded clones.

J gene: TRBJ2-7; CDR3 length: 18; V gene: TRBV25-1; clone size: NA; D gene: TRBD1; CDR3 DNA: TGTGCCAGAGCCGCCGGGGACAGATCATATCGGTCCTCCTACGAGCAGTACTTC; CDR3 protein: CARAAGDRSYRSSYEQYF
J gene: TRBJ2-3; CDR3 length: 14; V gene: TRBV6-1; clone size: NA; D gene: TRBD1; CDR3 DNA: TGTGCCAGCAGTGGACAGGGGCAGGGAGATACGCAGTATTTT; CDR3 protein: CASSGQGQGDTQYF
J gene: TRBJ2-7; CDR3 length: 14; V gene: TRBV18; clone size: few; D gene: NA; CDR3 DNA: TGTGCCAGTTCAGACTCGACAGTGACCTACGAGCAGTACTTC; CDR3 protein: CASSDSTVTYEQYF
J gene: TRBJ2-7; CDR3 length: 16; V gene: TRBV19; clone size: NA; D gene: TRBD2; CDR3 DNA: TGTGCCAGTAGTATAGATTTGACTAGCGGGAACTACGAGCAGTACTTC; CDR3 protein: CASSIDLTSGNYEQYF
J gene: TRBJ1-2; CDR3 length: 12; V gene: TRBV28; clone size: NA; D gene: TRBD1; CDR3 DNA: TGTGCCAGCAGTCTGACAGGGGATGGCTACACCTTC; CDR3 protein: CASSLTGDGYTF
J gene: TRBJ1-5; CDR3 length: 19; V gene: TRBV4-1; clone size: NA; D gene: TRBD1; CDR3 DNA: TGCGCCAGCAGCTCAAGAGAGGGACAGGGTTCCTTCGTCAATCAGCCCCAGCATTTT; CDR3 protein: CASSSREGQGSFVNQPQHF
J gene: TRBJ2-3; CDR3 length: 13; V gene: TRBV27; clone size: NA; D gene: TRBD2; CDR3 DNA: TGTGCCAGCAGTGGGGGGGGTTTTTTTTGGAGGTATTTT; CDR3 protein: CASSGGGFFWRYF
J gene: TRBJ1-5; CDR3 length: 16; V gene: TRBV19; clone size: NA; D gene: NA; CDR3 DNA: TGTGCCAGTAGTATGCGGGGAGGGGATAGCAATCAGCCCCAGCATTTT; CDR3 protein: CASSMRGGDSNQPQHF
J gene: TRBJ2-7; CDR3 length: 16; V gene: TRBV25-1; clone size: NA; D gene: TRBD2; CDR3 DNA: TGTGCCAGCAGTGAAATAGGGGAGCGGGGACCCTACGAGCAGTACTTC; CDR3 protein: CASSEIGERGPYEQYF
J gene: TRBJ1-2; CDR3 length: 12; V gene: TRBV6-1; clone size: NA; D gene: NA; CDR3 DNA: TGTGCCAGCAGTGAAGGGCTGGTAGGCTACACCTTC; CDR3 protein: CASSEGLVGYTF
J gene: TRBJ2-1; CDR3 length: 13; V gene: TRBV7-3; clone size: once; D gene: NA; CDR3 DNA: TGTGCCAGCAGCCTCTCCAGCGCCAATGAGCAGTTCTTC; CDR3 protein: CASSLSSANEQFF
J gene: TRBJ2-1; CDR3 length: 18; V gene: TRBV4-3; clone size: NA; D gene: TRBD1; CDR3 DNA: TGCGCCAGCAGCCACCTCCTTAGAGGACAGGGGGCGCTTGGTGAGCAGTTCTTC; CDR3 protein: CASSHLLRGQGALGEQFF
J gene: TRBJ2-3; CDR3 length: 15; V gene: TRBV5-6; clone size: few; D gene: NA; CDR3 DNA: TGTGCCAGCAGCTCGGTGGAGGGTGATACAGATACGCAGTATTTT; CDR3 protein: CASSSVEGDTDTQYF
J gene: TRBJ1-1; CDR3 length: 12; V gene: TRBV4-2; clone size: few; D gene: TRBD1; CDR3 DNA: TGTGCCAGCAGCACAGGGGCCGCGAGATCTTTCTTT; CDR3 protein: CASSTGAARSFF
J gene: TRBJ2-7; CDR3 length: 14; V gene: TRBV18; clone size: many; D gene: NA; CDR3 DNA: TGTGCCAGCTCACGAACAGGTTATTACTACGAGCAGTACTTC; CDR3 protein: CASSRTGYYYEQYF
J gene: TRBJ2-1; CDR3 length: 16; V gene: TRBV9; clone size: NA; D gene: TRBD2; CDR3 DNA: TGTGCCAGCAGCGTAGATGGGACTAGCGGGACCAATGAGCAGTTCTTC; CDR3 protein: CASSVDGTSGTNEQFF
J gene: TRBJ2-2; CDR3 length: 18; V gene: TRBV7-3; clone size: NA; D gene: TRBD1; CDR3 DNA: TGTGCCAGCAGCTTCAAACCGGGACAGGGGGCTGGAGCCGGGGAGCTGTTTTTT; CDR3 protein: CASSFKPGQGAGAGELFF
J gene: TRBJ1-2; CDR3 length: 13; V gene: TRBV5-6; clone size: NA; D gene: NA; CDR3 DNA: TGTGCCAGCAGCTTTGGACAACTCGATGGCTACACCTTC; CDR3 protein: CASSFGQLDGYTF
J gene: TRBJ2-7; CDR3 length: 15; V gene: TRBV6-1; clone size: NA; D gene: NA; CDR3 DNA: TGTGCCAGCCTGGCCGGTTCGACTAGCTCCTACGAGCAGTACTTC; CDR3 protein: CASLAGSTSSYEQYF
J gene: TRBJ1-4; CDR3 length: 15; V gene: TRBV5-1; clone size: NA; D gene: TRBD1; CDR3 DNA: TGCGCCAGCAGCCAACGCGGACAGGGGGGTGAAAAACTGTTTTTT; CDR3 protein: CASSQRGQGGEKLFF
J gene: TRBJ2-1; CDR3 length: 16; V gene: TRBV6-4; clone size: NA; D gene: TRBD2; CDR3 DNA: TGTGCCAGCGGAGCGGCGGGGGGGCTCTCCTACAATGAGCAGTTCTTC; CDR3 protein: CASGAAGGLSYNEQFF
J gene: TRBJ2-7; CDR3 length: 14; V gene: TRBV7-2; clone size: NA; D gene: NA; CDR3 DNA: TGTGCCAGCAGCTCCCAGGGCCCCTCCTACGAGCAGTACTTC; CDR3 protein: CASSSQGPSYEQYF
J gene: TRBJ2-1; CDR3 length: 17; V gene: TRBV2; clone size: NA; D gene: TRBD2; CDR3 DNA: TGTGCCAGCAGTGTGGGGACTAGCGGTGGGAAGTACAATGAGCAGTTCTTC; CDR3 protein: CASSVGTSGGKYNEQFF
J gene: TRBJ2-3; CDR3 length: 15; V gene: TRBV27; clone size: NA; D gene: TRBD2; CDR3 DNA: TGTGCCAGCAGTTTGGGCGGACTAGCTGCAGATACGCAGTATTTT; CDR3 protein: CASSLGGLAADTQYF
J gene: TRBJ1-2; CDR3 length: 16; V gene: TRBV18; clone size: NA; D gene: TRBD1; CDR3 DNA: TGTGCCAGCTCACCCCCCGGGACAGCTTACAACTATGGCTACACCTTC; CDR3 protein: CASSPPGTAYNYGYTF
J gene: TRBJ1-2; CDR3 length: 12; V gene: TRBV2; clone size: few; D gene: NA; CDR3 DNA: TGTGCCAGCAGTGAACAGAACTATGGCTACACCTTC; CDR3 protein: CASSEQNYGYTF
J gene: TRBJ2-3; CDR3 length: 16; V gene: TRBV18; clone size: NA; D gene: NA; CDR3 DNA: TGTGCCAGCTCACCACTAATAGCGCTTAGCACAGATACGCAGTATTTT; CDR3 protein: CASSPLIALSTDTQYF
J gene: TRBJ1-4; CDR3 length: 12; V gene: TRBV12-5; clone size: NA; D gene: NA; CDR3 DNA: TGTGCTAGTGGTTTCCCCCCAGATAAACTGTTTTTT; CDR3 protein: CASGFPPDKLFF
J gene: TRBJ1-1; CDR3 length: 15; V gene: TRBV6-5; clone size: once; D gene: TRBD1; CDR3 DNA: TGTGCCAGCAGCGATCTGACAGGGCCGAAGACTGAAGCTTTCTTT; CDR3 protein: CASSDLTGPKTEAFF
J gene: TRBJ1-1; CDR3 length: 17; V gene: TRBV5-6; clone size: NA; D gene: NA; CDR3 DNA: TGTGCCAGCAGCTTGACGCTTTCCGACGGGATGAACACTGAAGCTTTCTTT; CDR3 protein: CASSLTLSDGMNTEAFF
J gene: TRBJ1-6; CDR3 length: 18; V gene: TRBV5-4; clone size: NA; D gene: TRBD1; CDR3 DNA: TGTGCCAGCAGCTTGGGGTGGGACAGCAGCCGAAATAATTCACCCCTCCACTTT; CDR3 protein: CASSLGWDSSRNNSPLHF
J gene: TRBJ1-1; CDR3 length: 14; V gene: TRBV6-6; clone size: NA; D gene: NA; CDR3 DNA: TGTGCCAGCAGTTACAGCGGGGGGCACACTGAAGCTTTCTTT; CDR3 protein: CASSYSGGHTEAFF
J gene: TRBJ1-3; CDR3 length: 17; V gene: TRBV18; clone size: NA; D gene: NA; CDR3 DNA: TGTGCCAGCTCACCACCGTCGCTCGGGGTCGCTGGAAACACCATATATTTT; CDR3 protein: CASSPPSLGVAGNTIYF
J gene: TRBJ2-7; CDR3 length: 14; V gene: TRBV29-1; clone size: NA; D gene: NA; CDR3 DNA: TGCAGCGCTCGCGGACTCCGCAAAGGTAACGAGCAGTACTTC; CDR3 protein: CSARGLRKGNEQYF
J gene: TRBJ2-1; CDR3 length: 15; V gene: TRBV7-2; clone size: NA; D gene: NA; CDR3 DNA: TGTGCCAGCAGCTTAGGCGGCGGCGCCTACAATGAGCAGTTCTTC; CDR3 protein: CASSLGGGAYNEQFF
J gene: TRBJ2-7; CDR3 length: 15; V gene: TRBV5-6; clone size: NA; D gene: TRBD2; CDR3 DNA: TGTGCCAGCAGCTGGGGGCTAGCGGGGGACTACGAGCAGTACTTC; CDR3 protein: CASSWGLAGDYEQYF
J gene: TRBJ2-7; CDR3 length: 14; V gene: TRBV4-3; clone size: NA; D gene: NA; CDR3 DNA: TGCGCCAGCAGCCAAGACTGGGAGGACTACGAGCAGTACTTC; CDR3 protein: CASSQDWEDYEQYF
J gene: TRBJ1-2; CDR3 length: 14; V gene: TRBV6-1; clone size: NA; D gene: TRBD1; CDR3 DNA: TGTGCCAGCAGTCAAGCGGGACAGGTCTATGGCTACACCTTC; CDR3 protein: CASSQAGQVYGYTF
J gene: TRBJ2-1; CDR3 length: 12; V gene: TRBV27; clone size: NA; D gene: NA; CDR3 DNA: TGTGCCAGCAGTTTTAGGGGGAATGAGCAGTTCTTC; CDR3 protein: CASSFRGNEQFF
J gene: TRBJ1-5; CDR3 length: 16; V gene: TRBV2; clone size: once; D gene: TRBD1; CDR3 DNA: TGTGCCAGCAGGGAGACTAGGGACAGGGGAAATCAGCCCCAGCATTTT; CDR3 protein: CASRETRDRGNQPQHF
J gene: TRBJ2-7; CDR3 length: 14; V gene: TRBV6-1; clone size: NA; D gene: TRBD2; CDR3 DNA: TGTGCCAGCAGGGACAGGCGGGGGGGGTACGAGCAGTACTTC; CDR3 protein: CASRDRRGGYEQYF
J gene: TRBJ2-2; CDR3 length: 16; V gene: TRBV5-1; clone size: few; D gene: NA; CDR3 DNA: TGCGCCAGCAGCTTAGCCCAGGGGACAAACACCGGGGAGCTGTTTTTT; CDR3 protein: CASSLAQGTNTGELFF
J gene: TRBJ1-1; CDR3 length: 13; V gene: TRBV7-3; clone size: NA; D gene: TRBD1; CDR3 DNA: TGTGCCAGCAGCGCACAGGGGGGGACTGAAGCTTTCTTT; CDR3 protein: CASSAQGGTEAFF
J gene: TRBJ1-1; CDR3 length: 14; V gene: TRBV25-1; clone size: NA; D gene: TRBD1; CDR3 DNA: TGTGCCAGCAGTGCCCACAGGGGGCCCGAAGAAGCTTTCTTT; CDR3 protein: CASSAHRGPEEAFF
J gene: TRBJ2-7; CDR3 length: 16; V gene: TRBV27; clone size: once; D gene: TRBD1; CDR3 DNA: TGTGCCAGCATCAAATATCCGGGACAGGGTGTCTACGAGCAGTACTTC; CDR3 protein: CASIKYPGQGVYEQYF